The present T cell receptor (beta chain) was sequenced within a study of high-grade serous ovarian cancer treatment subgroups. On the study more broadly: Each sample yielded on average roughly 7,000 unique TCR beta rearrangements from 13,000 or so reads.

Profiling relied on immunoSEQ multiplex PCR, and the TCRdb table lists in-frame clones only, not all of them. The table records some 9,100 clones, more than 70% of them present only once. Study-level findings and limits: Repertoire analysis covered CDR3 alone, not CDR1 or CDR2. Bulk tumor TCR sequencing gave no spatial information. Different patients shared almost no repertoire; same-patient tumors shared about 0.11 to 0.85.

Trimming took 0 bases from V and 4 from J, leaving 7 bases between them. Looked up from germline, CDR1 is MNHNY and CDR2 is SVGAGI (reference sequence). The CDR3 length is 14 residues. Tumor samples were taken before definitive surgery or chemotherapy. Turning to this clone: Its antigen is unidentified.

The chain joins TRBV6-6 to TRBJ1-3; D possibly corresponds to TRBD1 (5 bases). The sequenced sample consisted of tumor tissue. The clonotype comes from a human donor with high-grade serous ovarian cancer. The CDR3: CASSYSGAGNTIYF. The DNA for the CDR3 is TGTGCCAGCAGTTACTCAGGGGCAGGAAACACCATATATTTT.